Listed below are T cell receptor beta chains from one sample, sequenced in a study of blood T cell repertoires in COVID-19. Clones were sequenced by immunoSEQ multiplex PCR, and TCRdb holds only the in-frame ones, with some missing. The data show more than 95,000 clones, approximately 87% seen once. Sequencing input: peripheral blood. These receptor sequences come from a man aged 50-60 years with acute or convalescent COVID-19. The CDR3 runs from the conserved cysteine through the conserved F or W. D genes are given only for firm matches. Size is stated for part of the rows, as once, few or many counts, or as a class when the clone is expanded.

DNA: TGTGCCAGCAGCCGGGTCGGGACAAGTGCGAGCGGATCCTACGAGCAGTACTTC
CDR3: CASSRVGTSASGSYEQYF
size: -
D: -
J: TRBJ2-7
V: TRBV7-9

DNA: TGCGCCAGCAGCCCAACAGGGAATCTCTACGAGCAGTACTTC
CDR3: CASSPTGNLYEQYF
size: -
D: -
J: TRBJ2-7
V: TRBV4-1

DNA: TGTGCCTGGAGTCTGGGGGGTTCTTCACCCCTCCACTTT
CDR3: CAWSLGGSSPLHF
size: -
D: -
J: TRBJ1-6
V: TRBV30

DNA: TGTGCCAGCAGTTACAGGGAGGTGGGCTACGAGCAGTACTTC
CDR3: CASSYREVGYEQYF
size: -
D: -
J: TRBJ2-7
V: TRBV6-5

DNA: TGTGCCAGCAGCCCGGGACAGGCCAAAGGCGACGAGCAGTACTTC
CDR3: CASSPGQAKGDEQYF
size: few
D: TRBD1
J: TRBJ2-7
V: TRBV3-1/TRBV3-2

DNA: TGTGCCACCCAGGGGAGCTCCTACAATGAGCAGTTCTTC
CDR3: CATQGSSYNEQFF
size: -
D: -
J: TRBJ2-1
V: TRBV24-1

DNA: TGCGCCAGCAGCCAATCTTACAGGGGGAACACTGAAGCTTTCTTT
CDR3: CASSQSYRGNTEAFF
size: -
D: TRBD1
J: TRBJ1-1
V: TRBV4-1

DNA: TGTGCCAGCAGTGCTTGGAGCGGGAGGGGCAGCTCCTACAATGAGCAGTTCTTC
CDR3: CASSAWSGRGSSYNEQFF
size: -
D: TRBD2
J: TRBJ2-1
V: TRBV6-4

DNA: TGTGCCATCAGCCAAACAGGGGAGGAGACCCAGTACTTC
CDR3: CAISQTGEETQYF
size: -
D: TRBD1
J: TRBJ2-5
V: TRBV10-3

DNA: TGTGCCAGCAGACTAGCGGGGAGGTCCTACGAGCAGTACTTC
CDR3: CASRLAGRSYEQYF
size: -
D: TRBD2
J: TRBJ2-7
V: TRBV6-5

DNA: TGTGCCAGCAGCTCACAGGGATCCGGGGAGCTGTTTTTT
CDR3: CASSSQGSGELFF
size: -
D: -
J: TRBJ2-2
V: TRBV5-4

DNA: TGTGCCAGCAGCTTCCCCTCGGGGGGAGCCCCAAGGGAGCAGTACTTC
CDR3: CASSFPSGGAPREQYF
size: -
D: TRBD2
J: TRBJ2-7
V: TRBV5-4

DNA: TGCAGCGTTGAGAGCTCCTACGAGCAGTACTTC
CDR3: CSVESSYEQYF
size: -
D: -
J: TRBJ2-7
V: TRBV29-1

DNA: TGTGCCAGTAGACCCGGGAACGGACTGAAGTATGGCTACACCTTC
CDR3: CASRPGNGLKYGYTF
size: -
D: -
J: TRBJ1-2
V: TRBV19

DNA: TGTGCCAGCAGCCTACGCAGGGGGCGCGAAGGGTTGGCAGATACGCAGTATTTT
CDR3: CASSLRRGREGLADTQYF
size: -
D: TRBD1
J: TRBJ2-3
V: TRBV9

DNA: TGCGCCACTGACAGGGCGTCCAATGAGCAGTTCTTC
CDR3: CATDRASNEQFF
size: -
D: TRBD1
J: TRBJ2-1
V: TRBV10-2

DNA: TGTGCCAGCAGTAAAAGCGGGGCCTCCTACAATGAGCAGTTCTTC
CDR3: CASSKSGASYNEQFF
size: -
D: TRBD2
J: TRBJ2-1
V: TRBV28

DNA: TGTGCCAGCAGCTTAGTTTCGTCAGGGGCCAACGAGCAGTACTTC
CDR3: CASSLVSSGANEQYF
size: -
D: -
J: TRBJ2-7
V: TRBV7-9

DNA: TGTGCCAGCAGGGCCGGAGGGCGGTTCACCGGGGAGCTGTTTTTT
CDR3: CASRAGGRFTGELFF
size: -
D: -
J: TRBJ2-2
V: TRBV7-7

DNA: TGTGCCACCAGTGACTCCGTGATCGGCGGGGAGACCCAGTACTTC
CDR3: CATSDSVIGGETQYF
size: -
D: -
J: TRBJ2-5
V: TRBV24-1

DNA: TGTGCCAGCAGCCCCGGGGGGGGGATTGGAGAAAAACTGTTTTTT
CDR3: CASSPGGGIGEKLFF
size: -
D: -
J: TRBJ1-4
V: TRBV7-2

DNA: TGTGCCAGCAGCGAGGCGGTGGGGGGGTACGAGCAGTACTTC
CDR3: CASSEAVGGYEQYF
size: -
D: TRBD2
J: TRBJ2-7
V: TRBV7-2

DNA: TGTGCCAGTAGTCAGGGCTCCGGGGCCAACGTCCTGACTTTC
CDR3: CASSQGSGANVLTF
size: -
D: -
J: TRBJ2-6
V: TRBV19

DNA: TGTGCCAGCAGCTTATGGGCAACCTACGAGCAGTACTTC
CDR3: CASSLWATYEQYF
size: once
D: -
J: TRBJ2-7
V: TRBV11-1

DNA: TGTGCCAGCAGTTTTTCTGCGGGGACGGCCAAAAACATTCAGTACTTC
CDR3: CASSFSAGTAKNIQYF
size: -
D: -
J: TRBJ2-4
V: TRBV28

DNA: TGTGCCAGCAGCTTAAGTGTATTATCGGGTAGGACTGAAGCTTTCTTT
CDR3: CASSLSVLSGRTEAFF
size: -
D: -
J: TRBJ1-1
V: TRBV11-1

DNA: TGTGCCAGCCGATTAAGCGGGCCGAACACCGGGGAGCTGTTTTTT
CDR3: CASRLSGPNTGELFF
size: -
D: -
J: TRBJ2-2
V: TRBV5-8

DNA: TGTGCCAGCGCGCGGGATTCTGGCACAGATACGCAGTATTTT
CDR3: CASARDSGTDTQYF
size: -
D: -
J: TRBJ2-3
V: TRBV6-5

DNA: TGTGCCAGCAGCTCGCAAGGACAGGGTACTTTCTACGAGCAGTACTTC
CDR3: CASSSQGQGTFYEQYF
size: -
D: TRBD1
J: TRBJ2-7
V: TRBV7-8

DNA: TGCAGCGTCGCGGACAGGGTAACTGAAGCTTTCTTT
CDR3: CSVADRVTEAFF
size: -
D: TRBD1
J: TRBJ1-1
V: TRBV29-1